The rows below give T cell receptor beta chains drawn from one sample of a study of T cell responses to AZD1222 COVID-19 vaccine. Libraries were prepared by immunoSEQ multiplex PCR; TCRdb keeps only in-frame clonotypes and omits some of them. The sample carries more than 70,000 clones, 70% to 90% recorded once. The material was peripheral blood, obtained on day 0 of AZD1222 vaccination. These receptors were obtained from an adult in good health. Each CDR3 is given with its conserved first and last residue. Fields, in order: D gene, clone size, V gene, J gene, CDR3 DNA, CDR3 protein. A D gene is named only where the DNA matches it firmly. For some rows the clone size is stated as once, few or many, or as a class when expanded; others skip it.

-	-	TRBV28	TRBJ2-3	TGTGCCAGCAGCGAACCGGGGGGCTCTAGAAGCACAGATACGCAGTATTTT	CASSEPGGSRSTDTQYF
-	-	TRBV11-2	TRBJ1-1	TGTGCCAGCAGCTTAGGTCGGGCGAACACTGAAGCTTTCTTT	CASSLGRANTEAFF
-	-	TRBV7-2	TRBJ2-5	TGTGCCAGCAGCCCGGACTGGAAAGAGACCCAGTACTTC	CASSPDWKETQYF
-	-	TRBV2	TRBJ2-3	TGTGCCACCCCTTTGACTAGTAGCACAGATACGCAGTATTTT	CATPLTSSTDTQYF
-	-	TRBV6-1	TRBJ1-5	TGTGCCAGCAGTGAAAGTGTGGGGGTAGGCCCCACGCCCCAGCATTTT	CASSESVGVGPTPQHF
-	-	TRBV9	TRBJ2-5	TGTGCCAGCAGCCTTATGGGTAGGGACCAAGAGACCCAGTACTTC	CASSLMGRDQETQYF
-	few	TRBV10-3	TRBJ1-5	TGTGCCACTTGGGAGGGTCGGAATCAGCCCCAGCATTTT	CATWEGRNQPQHF
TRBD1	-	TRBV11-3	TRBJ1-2	TGTGCCAGCAGCCGTCAGGGGGATCACCTGTATGGCTACACCTTC	CASSRQGDHLYGYTF
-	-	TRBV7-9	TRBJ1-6	TGTGCCAGCAGCCCAGGGGAGGGAGCATATTCACCCCTCCACTTT	CASSPGEGAYSPLHF
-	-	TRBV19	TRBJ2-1	TGTGCCAGTAGTGTCGTTGGCCCCTACAATGAGCAGTTCTTC	CASSVVGPYNEQFF
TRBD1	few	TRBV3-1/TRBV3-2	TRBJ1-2	TGTGCCAGCAGCCACATACAGGGGGCGAAGAATGGCTACACCTTC	CASSHIQGAKNGYTF
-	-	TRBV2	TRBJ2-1	TGTGCCAGCAGCCCCACAACAGGGTACAATGAGCAGTTCTTC	CASSPTTGYNEQFF
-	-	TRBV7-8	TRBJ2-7	TGTGCCAGCAGCCCCCCCCGGGCCTACGAGCAGTACTTC	CASSPPRAYEQYF
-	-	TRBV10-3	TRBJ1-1	TGTGCCATCAGGGCTCAGGGTAGAGAGAACACTGAAGCTTTCTTT	CAIRAQGRENTEAFF
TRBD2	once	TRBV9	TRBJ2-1	TGTGCCAGCAGCGTAGAAGGGGCTAGCGGGGTCTACAATGAGCAGTTCTTC	CASSVEGASGVYNEQFF
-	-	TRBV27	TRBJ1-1	TGTGCCAGCAGTAGACCAACAGGGAAACCGAACACTGAAGCTTTCTTT	CASSRPTGKPNTEAFF
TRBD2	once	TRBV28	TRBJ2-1	TGTGCCAGCATAGCGGGGGTCCTGAGGGATGAGCAGTTCTTC	CASIAGVLRDEQFF
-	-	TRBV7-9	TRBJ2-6	TGTGCCAGCAGCTTGGGGACGGGCTCTGGGGCCAACGTCCTGACTTTC	CASSLGTGSGANVLTF
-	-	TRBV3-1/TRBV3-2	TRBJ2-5	TGTGCCAGCAGCCAATTCAGGGATCAAGAGACCCAGTACTTC	CASSQFRDQETQYF
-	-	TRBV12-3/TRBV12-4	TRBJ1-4	TGTGCCAGCAGTTTAAATGGTAGGGAAAAACTGTTTTTT	CASSLNGREKLFF
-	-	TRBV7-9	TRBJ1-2	TGTGCCAGCAGCTCCCCTCTTTTAGCTAACTATGGCTACACCTTC	CASSSPLLANYGYTF
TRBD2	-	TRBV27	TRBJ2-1	TGTGCCAGCAGCCGAGCGGGGGGGCCCTCTAGTGAGCAGTTCTTC	CASSRAGGPSSEQFF
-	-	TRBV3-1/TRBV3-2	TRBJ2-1	TGTGCCAGCAGCCATAGACAGAGCTCCTACAATGAGCAGTTCTTC	CASSHRQSSYNEQFF
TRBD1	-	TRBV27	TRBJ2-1	TGTGCCAGCAGTCTCAGGGGGCGCTTCGGGGAGAGGTCCTACAATGAGCAGTTCTTC	CASSLRGRFGERSYNEQFF
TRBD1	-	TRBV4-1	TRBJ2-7	TGCGCCAGCAGCCAAAGATTAGGGGGACAGGGCAGTCGGGAGCAGTACTTC	CASSQRLGGQGSREQYF
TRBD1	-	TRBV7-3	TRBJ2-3	TGTGCCAGCAGCTCACGGGACAGAGTCACAGATACGCAGTATTTT	CASSSRDRVTDTQYF
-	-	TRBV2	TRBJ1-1	TGTGCCAGCAGTGAACAGGGTCAGGGTAGTTTGGCTTTCTTT	CASSEQGQGSLAFF
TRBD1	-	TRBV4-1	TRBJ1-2	TGCGCCAGCAGCCAGAGGCTTACCGGACAGGGGGTGAATGGCTACACCTTC	CASSQRLTGQGVNGYTF
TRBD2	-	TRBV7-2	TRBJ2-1	TGTGCCAGCAGCTTGACTAGCGAGACCTACAATGAGCAGTTCTTC	CASSLTSETYNEQFF
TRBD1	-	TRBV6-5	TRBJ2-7	TGTGCCAGCAGTTCCATACAGGGGCGGGAGCAGTACTTC	CASSSIQGREQYF
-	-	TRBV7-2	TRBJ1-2	TGTGCCAGCAGCCCGACCAACTTCAACGGCTACACCTTC	CASSPTNFNGYTF
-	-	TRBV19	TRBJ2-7	TGTGCCAGTCGAGGGGTTGCCTACGAGCAGTACTTC	CASRGVAYEQYF
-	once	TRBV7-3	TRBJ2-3	TGTGCCAGCAGCATAAGCGGGCCCGGAGATACGCAGTATTTT	CASSISGPGDTQYF
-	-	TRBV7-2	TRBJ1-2	TGTGCCAGCAGCTTCCGCGCCCCTAGCTATGGCTACACCTTC	CASSFRAPSYGYTF
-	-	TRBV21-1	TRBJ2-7	TGTGCCAGCAGCAAAGCATGTCCGAAGGACAGGGGGCCCTACGAGCAGTACTTC	CASSKACPKDRGPYEQYF